This T cell receptor beta chain was captured in a study of blood T cell repertoires in COVID-19. Some clones are missing from TCRdb's copy, which holds only in-frame ones; the method was immunoSEQ multiplex PCR. The sample gives over 100,000 clones, approximately 90% of which show up once; approximately 4.3% is in the top ten. This CDR3 has 16 amino acids. V trimming: 0 bases; J trimming: 4 bases; junction bases outside the gene matches: 11. The germline CDR1 and CDR2 sequences are SQVTM and ANQGSEA. The TCR was taken from a man aged 55 to 70 with COVID-19, enrolled during active disease. Sequencing was performed on peripheral blood. The chain has TRBV29-1 and TRBJ1-2; TRBD1 matches 7 bases. The CDR3 sequence is CSVEDGAAGGPYGYTF. CDR3 DNA sequence: TGCAGCGTTGAAGATGGAGCGGCAGGGGGTCCCTATGGCTACACCTTC.